Detailed here is one T cell receptor beta chain. Its specificity is unknown. These data belong to a study of T-cell reconstitution after alpha-beta-depleted transplantation in children. Notes on the study in general: Elevated TCRbeta diversity at day 60 was traced, in some patients, to surviving recipient T cells and thymic progenitors. After one year, T-cell counts and TCRbeta diversity mostly came from new T cells. Alpha-beta T cells about two months after transplant reportedly derived from several hundred expanded graft clones.

V was trimmed by 1 base and J by 6 bases, leaving 11 bases between them. The CDR3 covers 13 residues. Germline loops: CDR1 DFQATT, CDR2 SNEGSKA (reference sequence). A library of TCRbeta sequences, prepared with unique molecular identifiers, was generated. In TCRdb, the PCR reads were re-called with MiXCR into one record per CDR3 protein. The table has more than 300,000 distinct CDR3 sequences, around 15% seen once. Sequences were derived from PBMCs, mostly from graft donor cells, sampled 360 days after TCRalphabeta/CD19-depleted stem cell transplant. This sequence was found in a male patient between 2 and 10 years old who had a stem cell transplant for acute lymphoblastic leukemia, so the T cells may come from the graft donor. The chain has TRBV20-1 and TRBJ2-3; D remains unclear. This chain's CDR3 is CSARVGPADTQYF. The CDR3 DNA reads as TGCAGTGCTAGAGTTGGTCCAGCTGATACGCAGTATTTT.